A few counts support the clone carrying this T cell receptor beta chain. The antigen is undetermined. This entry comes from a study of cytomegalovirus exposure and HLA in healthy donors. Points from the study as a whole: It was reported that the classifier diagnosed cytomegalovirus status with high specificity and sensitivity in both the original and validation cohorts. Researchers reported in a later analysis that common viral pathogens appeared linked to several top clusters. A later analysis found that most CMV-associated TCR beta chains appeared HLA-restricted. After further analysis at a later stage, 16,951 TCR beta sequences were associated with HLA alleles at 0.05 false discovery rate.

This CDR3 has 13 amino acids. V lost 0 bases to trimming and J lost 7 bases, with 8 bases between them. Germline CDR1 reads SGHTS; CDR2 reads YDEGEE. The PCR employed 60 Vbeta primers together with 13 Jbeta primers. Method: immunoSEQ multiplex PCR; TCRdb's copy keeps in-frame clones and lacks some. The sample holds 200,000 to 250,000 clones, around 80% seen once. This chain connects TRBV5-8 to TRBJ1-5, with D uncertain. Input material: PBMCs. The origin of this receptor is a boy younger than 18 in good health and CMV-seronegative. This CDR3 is CASSLDLLQPQHF. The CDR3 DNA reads TGTGCCAGCAGCTTGGATCTCCTCCAGCCCCAGCATTTT. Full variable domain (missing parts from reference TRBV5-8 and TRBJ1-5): EAGVTQSPTHLIKTRGQQATLRCSPISGHTSVYWYQQALGLGLQFLLWYDEGEERNRGNFPPRFSGRQFPNYSSELNVNALELEDSALYLCASSLDLLQPQHFGDGTRLSIL.